This record covers a single TCR beta chain. What it binds is not known. This sample was taken from a study of CXCR3-negative and CXCR3-positive naive CD8 T cells. This CDR3 is built from 18 residues. From germline, CDR1 is SGHTA and CDR2 FQGNSA. Naive CD8+ T cells showed CD45RO-CCR7+CD27+CD95-. Libraries of TRB cDNA were made by 5' RACE and carried UMIs. From its re-call of the 5' RACE reads, TCRdb lists each CDR3 protein once, without DNA. The sample table includes some 150,000 distinct CDR3 sequences. Study-wide results and limits: TRBV-TRBJ usage was similar across naive CXCR3 subsets but distinct in memory cells. Hydrophobicity was higher for TRB CDR3s found in CXCR3-positive naive cells than in CXCR3-negative naive cells.

The sample taken for sequencing was naive CXCR3+ CD8+ T cells from blood. The sample's subset: CD45RO-CCR7+CD27+CD95- naive CD8+ T cells expressing CXCR3 (TNR3+). The chain combines TRBV7-2 with TRBJ2-5; TCRdb picks TRBD1, but there is no DNA to check that call. The sequence came from a human donor in good health. Some clones in this sample may be carry-over from other donors' samples. The CDR3 sequence: CASSSQEEDRTIQETQYF. Supplemented by reference TRBV7-2 and TRBJ2-5, the full variable domain reads GAGVSQSPSNKVTEKGKDVELRCDPISGHTALYWYRQSLGQGLEFLIYFQGNSAPDKSGLPSDRFSAERTGGSVSTLTIQRTQQEDSAVYLCASSSQEEDRTIQETQYFGPGTRLLVL.